This is a list of T cell receptor beta chains from one sample in a study of shared clonotypes between healthy human individuals. The method was immunoSEQ multiplex PCR; TCRdb's version includes in-frame clones alone and lacks a portion of them. Of about 960,000 clones in the sample, approximately 80% were seen once. The sample comprised memory CD4+ T cells sorted from blood. The receptors stem from a man aged 18 to 29 in good health. Each CDR3 is given with its conserved first and last residue. D genes are given only for firm matches. Not every row has a clone size; where given, it reads once, few, many or a size class.

clone_size: -
j_call: TRBJ2-3
d_call: -
v_call: TRBV4-3
cdr3_aa: CASSQGTKNTDTQYF
cdr3_nt: TGCGCCAGCAGCCAAGGGACTAAAAACACAGATACGCAGTATTTT

clone_size: few
j_call: TRBJ1-2
d_call: -
v_call: TRBV4-1
cdr3_aa: CASSQEGAGMSGYTF
cdr3_nt: TGCGCCAGCAGCCAAGAGGGGGCGGGGATGAGCGGCTACACCTTC

clone_size: -
j_call: TRBJ1-1
d_call: -
v_call: TRBV9
cdr3_aa: CASSEGTLDSAFF
cdr3_nt: TGTGCCAGCAGCGAAGGGACATTGGACTCGGCTTTCTTT

clone_size: -
j_call: TRBJ2-7
d_call: -
v_call: TRBV21-1
cdr3_aa: CASSRGQGSSYEQYF
cdr3_nt: TGTGCCAGCAGCCGGGGACAGGGGAGCTCCTACGAGCAGTACTTC

clone_size: many
j_call: TRBJ1-4
d_call: -
v_call: TRBV28
cdr3_aa: CASSFQTGLANEKLFF
cdr3_nt: TGTGCCAGCAGTTTTCAAACAGGGTTGGCTAATGAAAAACTGTTTTTT

clone_size: -
j_call: TRBJ1-5
d_call: -
v_call: TRBV28
cdr3_aa: CASSFGGGSNQPQHF
cdr3_nt: TGTGCCAGCAGTTTTGGGGGAGGGAGCAATCAGCCCCAGCATTTT

clone_size: -
j_call: TRBJ1-2
d_call: -
v_call: TRBV5-1
cdr3_aa: CASSLGQPQGYTF
cdr3_nt: TGCGCCAGCAGCTTAGGACAGCCCCAAGGCTACACCTTC

clone_size: -
j_call: TRBJ1-3
d_call: -
v_call: TRBV5-1
cdr3_aa: CASSLGSSSGNTIYF
cdr3_nt: TGCGCCAGCAGCCTGGGGTCGAGCTCTGGAAACACCATATATTTT

clone_size: -
j_call: TRBJ2-4
d_call: TRBD2
v_call: TRBV4-1
cdr3_aa: CASSQAGPSGAKNIQYF
cdr3_nt: TGCGCCAGCAGCCAAGCGGGCCCTAGCGGAGCCAAAAACATTCAGTACTTC

clone_size: -
j_call: TRBJ2-1
d_call: TRBD2
v_call: TRBV5-1
cdr3_aa: CASSLVREGQENEQFF
cdr3_nt: TGCGCCAGCAGCTTGGTGCGGGAGGGCCAGGAAAATGAGCAGTTCTTC

clone_size: once
j_call: TRBJ2-2
d_call: TRBD1
v_call: TRBV6-5
cdr3_aa: CASVRQGRTGELFF
cdr3_nt: TGTGCCAGCGTGAGACAGGGGCGCACCGGGGAGCTGTTTTTT

clone_size: -
j_call: TRBJ1-6
d_call: -
v_call: TRBV6-5
cdr3_aa: CASSMGSGGSPLHF
cdr3_nt: TGTGCCAGCAGCATGGGGAGCGGAGGTTCACCCCTCCACTTT

clone_size: -
j_call: TRBJ2-7
d_call: -
v_call: TRBV30
cdr3_aa: CAWRKGDYEQYF
cdr3_nt: TGTGCCTGGAGGAAAGGGGACTACGAGCAGTACTTC

clone_size: -
j_call: TRBJ1-4
d_call: TRBD1
v_call: TRBV5-8
cdr3_aa: CASSLGQGHEKLFF
cdr3_nt: TGTGCCAGCAGCTTGGGACAGGGCCATGAAAAACTGTTTTTT

clone_size: few
j_call: TRBJ1-1
d_call: TRBD1
v_call: TRBV11-2
cdr3_aa: CASSSQGAGTEAFF
cdr3_nt: TGTGCCAGCAGCTCACAGGGGGCTGGCACTGAAGCTTTCTTT

clone_size: -
j_call: TRBJ2-7
d_call: -
v_call: TRBV11-2
cdr3_aa: CASSFAGYSYEQYF
cdr3_nt: TGTGCCAGCAGCTTTGCGGGCTACTCCTACGAGCAGTACTTC